Each of the 18 T cell receptor beta chains below was sequenced from the same sample in a study of T cells in Graves' hyperthyroidism and ophthalmopathy. The TCR beta CDR3 regions underwent amplification using RNA transcripts as the source. HTBI primers were the set used in a first-round RT-PCR of the TCR CDR3. MiXCR, run by TCRdb on the multiplex PCR reads, gives a single entry per CDR3 protein. In the table there are almost 500,000 distinct CDR3 sequences, approximately 23% of which are singletons. Sequencing was done on a sample of blood. These receptors were taken from a woman in her sixties or seventies with Graves' ophthalmopathy.

This chain joins TRBV18 and TRBJ2-7, with 7 positions matching TRBD2. V lost 5 bases and J lost 2; bases outside the gene matches: 6. Per germline, CDR1 KGHSH and CDR2 LQKENI. This CDR3 has 14 amino acids. The CDR3 loop reads CASSVSSGPYEQYF. In nucleotides, the CDR3 is TGTGCCAGCTCAGTGTCTAGCGGCCCCTACGAGCAGTACTTC.

At least ten counts were recorded for this clonotype. V is TRBV5-1 and J is TRBJ2-3; the D is unclear. With 4 bases removed from V and 0 bases from J, the gap between germline ends came to 9 bases. This CDR3 contains 14 residues. Germline loops: CDR1 SGHRS, CDR2 YFSETQ. CDR3 amino acids: CASSPRVSTDTQYF. Here the CDR3 DNA reads TGCGCCAGCAGCCCTCGGGTCAGCACAGATACGCAGTATTTT.

This clonotype appeared a single time. V is TRBV28 and J is TRBJ1-2; tentatively, D is TRBD1 (6 bases). The CDR3 is made up of 15 amino acids. Germline V gene lookup returns CDR1 MDHEN and CDR2 SYDVKM. V was shortened by 8 bases and J by 0 bases, with 16 bases between the two germline ends. Written as DNA, the CDR3 is TGTGCCAGCCGATACCTACAGGGAGCTAACTATGGCTACACCTTC. Its protein is CASRYLQGANYGYTF.

This clonotype showed up just a few times. J is TRBJ1-4 and V is TRBV7-9; no reliable D call. V lost 2 bases, J lost 0 bases, and 13 bases lay in between. Germline V gene data show CDR1 as SEHNR and CDR2 as FQNEAQ (reference sequence). The CDR3 runs 17 residues. Here the CDR3 DNA reads TGTGCCAGCAGCTTACAACTTGGGTCCGCAACTAATGAAAAACTGTTTTTT. It encodes CASSLQLGSATNEKLFF.

This clonotype has only a few counts. J is TRBJ1-1 and V is TRBV18; the match to TRBD1 covers 7 bases. The CDR3 loop spans 17 amino acids. Germline loops: CDR1 KGHSH, CDR2 LQKENI. The V and J ends lost 3 bases and 1 base, in that order; junction bases with no gene match: 11. The CDR3: CASSPLTPGTANTEAFF. The CDR3 DNA sequence: TGTGCCAGCTCACCTCTGACGCCCGGGACAGCGAACACTGAAGCTTTCTTT.

The rearrangement links TRBV19 to TRBJ1-5, with D unresolved. CDR1 and CDR2 (germline): LNHDA, SQIVND (reference sequence). The V gene lost 7 bases and the J gene lost 4 bases, with 8 bases spanning the gap. The CDR3 sequence is 12 residues long. The CDR3 DNA sequence: TGTGCCAGTATCGGGATTAATCAGCCCCAGCATTTT. Its translation is CASIGINQPQHF.

The chain employs TRBV6-1 and TRBJ2-7; D perhaps matches TRBD2 (6 bases). The CDR3 is 14 residues long. Germline values: CDR1 MNHNS, CDR2 SASEGT. V lost 5 bases, J lost 9 bases, and 20 bases lay in between. The CDR3 reads CASSSIWDSQVQYF. The DNA of the CDR3 is TGTGCCAGCAGTTCCATCTGGGACTCGCAGGTGCAGTACTTC.

This clonotype has at least ten counts. This chain uses TRBV12-3 or TRBV12-4 with TRBJ1-2; 9 positions match TRBD1. The CDR3 runs to 13 residues. V dropped 5 bases and J dropped 8; count of bases not matched to a gene: 6. Written as DNA, the CDR3 is TGTGCCAGCAGTGATGGACAGGGGAGGGGCTACACCTTC. Amino acid sequence: CASSDGQGRGYTF.

The chain couples TRBV6-1 to TRBJ1-2; a weak D match, TRBD1 (6 bases). The CDR3 runs 14 residues. The germline V gene encodes CDR1 MNHNS and CDR2 SASEGT. Trimming took 6 bases from V and 0 from J, leaving 11 bases between them. The CDR3 loop is CASSSGATNYGYTF. The CDR3 DNA reads as TGTGCCAGCAGCTCAGGGGCGACTAACTATGGCTACACCTTC.

This clonotype was seen only a few times. The chain uses TRBV19 and TRBJ2-3; D may be TRBD2 (6 bases). This CDR3 is 15 amino acids long. The germline V gene has CDR1 LNHDA and CDR2 SQIVND (reference sequence). V was shortened by 7 bases and J by 2 bases, with 16 bases between the two germline ends. CDR3: CASTPGRGFTDTQYF. CDR3 nucleotides: TGTGCCAGTACCCCGGGACGGGGGTTCACAGATACGCAGTATTTT.

At least ten counts were recorded for this clonotype. The J gene is TRBJ1-5, the V gene TRBV2; D is uncertain. CDR3 length: 13 amino acids. The germline V gene has CDR1 SNHLY and CDR2 FYNNEI. Trimming shortened V by 10 bases and J by 4 bases, and 14 bases separated the two germline ends. CDR3 protein: CATTREGNQPQHF. The CDR3 DNA reads as TGTGCCACGACTCGGGAGGGTAATCAGCCCCAGCATTTT.

CDR3 in DNA: TGTGCCAGCAGCGCCGGGACTGCCCGAACTGAGCAGTTCTTC. Its protein product is CASSAGTARTEQFF. This chain links TRBV9 with TRBJ2-1; D perhaps matches TRBD2 (6 bases). Germline CDR1 SGDLS, CDR2 YYNGEE. Trimming removed 3 bases from V and 9 bases from J, with 16 bases in between. There are 14 residues in the CDR3.

This clonotype appeared a few times. The V gene is TRBV5-1, the J gene TRBJ2-3; 12 bases agree with TRBD2. Germline CDR1 SGHRS, CDR2 YFSETQ. The CDR3 totals 17 residues. V shed 1 base, J shed 4 bases, and the junction held 7 bases outside the gene matches. In DNA form, the CDR3 reads TGCGCCAGCAGCTTGCTGGGGCTAGCGGGAGGGCCAGATACGCAGTATTTT. It specifies CASSLLGLAGGPDTQYF.

This clonotype was seen more than once but under ten times. This chain joins TRBV28 and TRBJ2-7; D gene unclear. In germline, CDR1 is MDHEN, CDR2 SYDVKM. The CDR3 is made up of 13 amino acids. V lost 8 bases to trimming and J lost 6 bases, with 17 bases between them. CDR3 DNA sequence: TGTGCCAGCCATACCGCTTTGAAGACCGAGCAGTACTTC. This encodes CASHTALKTEQYF.

This chain joins TRBV5-8 and TRBJ1-5, with D hard to call. The CDR3 is 14 amino acids. Germline CDR1 SGHTS, CDR2 YDEGEE. Trimming shortened V by 4 bases and J by 1 base, and 9 bases separated the two germline ends. The CDR3 protein is CASSQGQSNQPQHF. In DNA form, the CDR3 reads TGTGCCAGCAGCCAAGGGCAGAGCAATCAGCCCCAGCATTTT.

This clonotype came up many times. The rearrangement links TRBV6-5 to TRBJ1-1, with D perhaps matching TRBD1 (6 bases). There are 15 residues in the CDR3. The germline V and J ends were trimmed by 0 bases and 3 bases, with 11 bases remaining between them. Germline V gene sequence: CDR1 MNHEY, CDR2 SVGAGI. The CDR3 is CASSYSAGADTEAFF. As DNA, the CDR3 is TGTGCCAGCAGTTACTCCGCAGGGGCCGACACTGAAGCTTTCTTT.

V gene TRBV7-3 combines with J gene TRBJ2-2; D is unresolved. The CDR3 length is 14 residues. Trimming removed 1 base from V and 8 bases from J, with 11 bases in between. Germline loops: CDR1 SGHTA, CDR2 FQGTGA. CDR3 sequence: CASSLNPRQGELFF. The CDR3 DNA follows: TGTGCCAGCAGCTTAAATCCCCGTCAAGGGGAGCTGTTTTTT.

At least ten counts were recorded for this clonotype. The chain uses TRBV28 and TRBJ2-1, with TRBD2 identical over 9 bases. V shed 5 bases, J shed 2 bases, and the junction held 7 bases outside the gene matches. Per the germline V gene, CDR1 is MDHEN and CDR2 is SYDVKM. The CDR3 extends over 16 amino acids. CDR3 region: CASSTPIAGAYNEQFF. CDR3 sequence (DNA): TGTGCCAGCAGTACCCCTATAGCGGGAGCCTACAATGAGCAGTTCTTC.